This passage covers 30 T cell receptor beta chains from one sample sequenced in a study of T cell responses to AZD1222 COVID-19 vaccine. Method: immunoSEQ multiplex PCR; TCRdb's copy keeps in-frame clones and lacks some. The sample has roughly 150,000 clones, almost 95% seen once. The sequencing here drew on peripheral blood, taken 28 days after the second AZD1222 dose. The receptors originated from an adult who received the AZD1222 COVID-19 vaccine.

The chain combines TRBV27 with TRBJ2-2; the match to TRBD2 covers 9 bases. The CDR3 sequence is 15 residues long. From germline, CDR1 is MNHEY and CDR2 SMNVEV (reference sequence). The CDR3 nucleotides read TGTGCTCGCACTCGGCGGGGGGGCAAACACGGGGAGCTGTTTTTT. Translated, it gives CARTRRGGKHGELFF.

The chain carries TRBV7-3 and TRBJ1-1; weak D call: TRBD1 (5 bases). Germline assignment: CDR1 SGHTA and CDR2 FQGTGA. Trimming stripped 2 bases from V and 5 bases from J, with 9 bases between. The CDR3 has 13 residues. The CDR3 is CASSLAQGTEAFF. CDR3 nucleotides: TGTGCCAGCAGCTTAGCTCAGGGAACTGAAGCTTTCTTT.

The V gene is TRBV2, the J gene TRBJ1-1; TRBD1 matches 8 bases. V was pared by 6 bases and J by 10 bases, with 7 bases of the junction left unmatched. This CDR3 comprises 12 residues. Per the germline V gene, CDR1 is SNHLY and CDR2 is FYNNEI. The CDR3 reads CASSADRGRAFF. CDR3 DNA: TGTGCCAGCAGCGCCGACAGGGGTCGAGCTTTCTTT.

The rearrangement joins TRBV5-1 to TRBJ2-2, with 11 bases aligning to TRBD2. Trimming cost V 4 bases and J 4 bases; bases outside gene matches: 3. In germline, CDR1 is SGHRS, CDR2 YFSETQ. The length of the CDR3 is 15 residues. In DNA, the CDR3 is TGCGCCAGCAGCGGTAGCGGGAGGGGCACCGGGGAGCTGTTTTTT. This translates into CASSGSGRGTGELFF.

This chain joins TRBV3-1 (or the pseudogene TRBV3-2) and TRBJ2-7; TRBD1 is a possible D gene (5 bases). Per the germline V gene, CDR1 is LGHDT and CDR2 is YNNKEL (reference sequence). V gave up 5 bases and J gave up 0 bases, with 5 bases separating them. The CDR3 spans 12 residues. The CDR3 is CASSTGSYEQYF. DNA of the CDR3: TGTGCCAGCAGCACAGGCTCCTACGAGCAGTACTTC.

The chain combines TRBV19 with TRBJ2-3; the D gene could be TRBD1 or TRBD2 (6 bases each). V shed 3 bases and J shed 0 bases, with 7 bases lying between them. The germline V gene encodes CDR1 LNHDA and CDR2 SQIVND (reference sequence). There are 14 residues in the CDR3. In DNA, the CDR3 is TGTGCCAGTAGTATGGGGGGCAGCACAGATACGCAGTATTTT. This gives the protein CASSMGGSTDTQYF.

This rearrangement joins TRBV27 to TRBJ2-2; 9 bases line up with TRBD1. The CDR3 contains 14 residues. With 8 bases clipped from V and 2 bases from J, the junction kept 3 bases outside the gene matches. Germline CDR1 reads MNHEY; CDR2 reads SMNVEV (reference sequence). The CDR3 is CASRDRVNTGELFF. The CDR3 DNA is TGTGCCAGCCGGGACAGGGTAAACACCGGGGAGCTGTTTTTT.

The chain has TRBV21-1 and TRBJ1-4; the D segment call TRBD1 is taken from the table without a DNA check. TRBV21-1 is a documented pseudogene. The CDR3 totals 18 residues. The chain's CDR3 is CATSGAGTGGAAREKLFF. Here the CDR3 DNA reads TGTGCCACGTCGGGTGCTGGGACAGGGGGAGCGGCAAGGGAAAAACTGTTTTTT.

V and J are TRBV6-5 and TRBJ1-3, with 7 bases fitting TRBD1. CDR1 MNHEY and CDR2 SVGAGI come from the germline V gene. This CDR3 has 14 residues. Trimming removed 5 bases from V and 1 base from J; junction bases left unmatched: 2. Here the CDR3 reads CASSNRGSGNTIYF. CDR3 sequence (DNA): TGTGCCAGCAGTAACAGGGGATCTGGAAACACCATATATTTT.

This clone was detected only a few times. V gene TRBV9 combines with J gene TRBJ1-5; tentatively, D is TRBD1 (5 bases). This CDR3 region has 14 residues. CDR1 is SGDLS, CDR2 YYNGEE, per germline. V shed 0 bases and J shed 1 base, with 5 bases lying between them. CDR3 in DNA: TGTGCCAGCAGCGTAGGACAGAGCAATCAGCCCCAGCATTTT. Amino acid sequence: CASSVGQSNQPQHF.

The CDR3 DNA follows: TGTGCCAGTAGTATCCAGAATAGCAATCAGCCCCAGCATTTT. Amino acid sequence: CASSIQNSNQPQHF. The V and J genes are TRBV19 and TRBJ1-5; D ambiguous. Trimming took 3 bases from V and 0 from J, leaving 6 bases between them. The germline CDR1 and CDR2 sequences are LNHDA and SQIVND (reference sequence). The CDR3 runs 14 residues. Full variable domain (remainder filled in from reference TRBV19 and TRBJ1-5): DGGITQSPKYLFRKEGQNVTLSCEQNLNHDAMYWYRQDPGQGLRLIYYSQIVNDFQKGDIAEGYSVSREKKESFPLTVTSAQKNPTAFYLCASSIQNSNQPQHFGDGTRLSIL.

The chain combines TRBV7-9 with TRBJ2-5; 10 positions agree with TRBD2. CDR1 is SEHNR and CDR2 is FQNEAQ in the germline V gene (reference sequence). The CDR3 length is 18 residues. The V gene end was trimmed by 5 bases and the J gene end by 4 bases; junction bases not matched to a gene: 16. Here the CDR3 reads CASSPRVAGGHSVETQYF. CDR3 DNA sequence: TGTGCCAGCAGCCCGCGTGTAGCGGGGGGCCATTCGGTAGAGACCCAGTACTTC.

The V and J genes are TRBV9 and TRBJ1-2; TRBD1 aligns across 7 bases. The CDR3 sequence is 14 residues long. The V segment lost 3 bases and the J segment 3 bases; nucleotides outside the gene matches: 5. Germline loops: CDR1 SGDLS, CDR2 YYNGEE. The CDR3 spells CASSESGTDYGYTF. The DNA of the CDR3 is TGTGCCAGCAGCGAATCCGGGACAGACTATGGCTACACCTTC. The full variable domain, rest sourced from reference TRBV9 and TRBJ1-2, is DSGVTQTPKHLITATGQRVTLRCSPRSGDLSVYWYQQSLDQGLQFLIQYYNGEERAKGNILERFSAQQFPDLHSELNLSSLELGDSALYFCASSESGTDYGYTFGSGTRLTVV.

The rearrangement joins TRBV19 to TRBJ2-7; D may be TRBD1 or TRBD2 (6 bases each). Germline loops: CDR1 LNHDA, CDR2 SQIVND (reference sequence). Trimming stripped 5 bases from V and 9 bases from J, with 14 bases between. This CDR3 has 12 residues. CDR3 in amino acids: CASSDDRRGQYF. The CDR3 DNA reads TGTGCCAGTAGTGACGACAGGCGGGGGCAGTACTTC.

This chain connects TRBV19 to TRBJ1-1; D unclear. Trimming took off 3 bases at V and 8 bases at J, with 7 bases between the two ends. Germline V CDR1 and CDR2: LNHDA, SQIVND (reference sequence). The CDR3 is 11 residues long. The CDR3 loop reads CASSMGKEAFF. As DNA, the CDR3 is TGTGCCAGTAGTATGGGTAAGGAAGCTTTCTTT.

This chain joins TRBV7-7 and TRBJ2-7; D may match TRBD1 or TRBD2 (5 bases each). The CDR3 loop spans 13 amino acids. V was cut by 1 base and J by 3 bases, with 7 bases left in between. Germline V CDR1 and CDR2: SSHAT, FNYEAQ (reference sequence). CDR3 in DNA: TGTGCCAGCAGCTTAGGAGGGGACTACGAGCAGTACTTC. It codes for CASSLGGDYEQYF.

The chain uses TRBV10-3 and TRBJ2-2, with D perhaps matching TRBD1 or TRBD2 (5 bases each). Trimming removed 8 bases at V and 4 bases at J, with 11 bases between. This CDR3 is 13 amino acids long. Germline V gene lookup returns CDR1 ENHRY and CDR2 SYGVKD. CDR3 sequence (DNA): TGTGCCATCCGGGACCCACGCACCGGGGAGCTGTTTTTT. It translates to CAIRDPRTGELFF.

V is TRBV18 and J is TRBJ1-2, with D perhaps matching TRBD1 (5 bases). Trimming left V 6 bases short and J 0 bases short, with 14 bases between. Germline V lookup: CDR1 KGHSH, CDR2 LQKENI. This CDR3 has 15 amino acids. CDR3 in amino acids: CASSPQGDSNYGYTF. As DNA, the CDR3 is TGTGCCAGCTCGCCTCAGGGAGATTCTAACTATGGCTACACCTTC.

This chain connects TRBV19 to TRBJ2-7, with 7 nucleotides matching TRBD2. The ends lost 7 bases at V and 6 bases at J; junction bases unmatched: 12. Looked up from germline, CDR1 is LNHDA and CDR2 is SQIVND (reference sequence). There are 14 residues in the CDR3. The CDR3 coding sequence is TGTGCCAGTAACGAGGGACTATCGGTGAGCGAGCAGTACTTC. This encodes CASNEGLSVSEQYF.

The chain uses TRBV10-3 and TRBJ1-4; 9 bases fit TRBD1. V shed 6 bases, J shed 6 bases, and the junction held 11 bases outside the gene matches. From germline, CDR1 is ENHRY and CDR2 SYGVKD. This CDR3 is built from 16 residues. The CDR3: CAISSSSRDRDEKLFF. In DNA form, the CDR3 reads TGTGCCATCAGCTCCTCTTCCCGGGACAGGGATGAAAAACTGTTTTTT.

The chain is built from TRBV9 and TRBJ2-7, with D possibly being TRBD2 (5 bases). The germline V gene has CDR1 SGDLS and CDR2 YYNGEE. Deletions cut 0 bases from V and 3 bases from J, with 13 bases between. CDR3 length equals 15 residues. The DNA for the CDR3 is TGTGCCAGCAGCGTAGAGTCAGGAGGTAGCTACGAGCAGTACTTC. This sequence encodes CASSVESGGSYEQYF.

The chain links TRBV10-2 to TRBJ2-1; 8 nucleotides align to TRBD2. This CDR3 has 14 amino acids. Trimming removed 4 bases from V and 10 bases from J; junction bases left unmatched: 9. Germline lookup yields CDR1 WSHSY and CDR2 SAAADI. The CDR3 reads CASSVTGGLMEQFF. CDR3 in DNA: TGCGCCAGCAGTGTTACGGGAGGGCTTATGGAGCAGTTCTTC.

The V call is TRBV19, the J call TRBJ2-1; 7 bases agree with TRBD2. CDR3 size: 14 residues. Germline V CDR1 and CDR2: LNHDA, SQIVND (reference sequence). Germline trimming cut 4 bases from V and 8 bases from J; bases unmatched to any gene: 8. CDR3: CASSTGPGGDEQFF. The CDR3 DNA reads TGTGCCAGTAGTACCGGCCCGGGAGGAGATGAGCAGTTCTTC. Using reference TRBV19 and TRBJ2-1 for the parts outside the CDR3, the full variable domain is DGGITQSPKYLFRKEGQNVTLSCEQNLNHDAMYWYRQDPGQGLRLIYYSQIVNDFQKGDIAEGYSVSREKKESFPLTVTSAQKNPTAFYLCASSTGPGGDEQFFGPGTRLTVL.

The rearrangement uses TRBV3-1 (or the pseudogene TRBV3-2) and TRBJ2-5; D is unresolved. CDR3 length equals 14 residues. Per the germline V gene, CDR1 is LGHDT and CDR2 is YNNKEL (reference sequence). The V end was cut by 1 base, the J end by 5 bases, with 11 bases between. Here the CDR3 reads CASSQVFDGETQYF. CDR3 DNA: TGTGCCAGCAGCCAAGTGTTTGATGGGGAGACCCAGTACTTC.

The rearrangement links TRBV7-2 to TRBJ2-1, with 8 bases matching TRBD2. The junction had 14 bases not matched to a gene; V was cut back by 7 bases and J by 9 bases. The CDR3 has 15 residues. Germline V gene sequence: CDR1 SGHTA, CDR2 FQGNSA. CDR3 residues: CASTTQGAGVGEQFF. CDR3 in DNA: TGTGCCAGCACCACTCAAGGAGCGGGGGTTGGTGAGCAGTTCTTC.

The V and J genes are TRBV4-2 and TRBJ2-3; D might be TRBD1 (6 bases). The length of the CDR3 is 17 residues. The V gene's germline CDR1 is LGHNA and CDR2 YNFKEQ. The germline V and J ends were trimmed by 3 bases and 5 bases, with 21 bases remaining between them. CDR3 amino acids: CASSQGSTGRGGDTQYF. The DNA for the CDR3 is TGTGCCAGCAGCCAGGGTTCGACTGGCAGGGGTGGAGATACGCAGTATTTT.

Only one count was recorded for this clone. The chain recombines TRBV7-9 with TRBJ2-7; no firm D call. The CDR3 runs 13 residues. The V gene lost 1 base and the J gene lost 2 bases, with 6 bases spanning the gap. CDR1 and CDR2 from the germline V gene are SEHNR and FQNEAQ (reference sequence). The DNA of the CDR3 is TGTGCCAGCAGCTTAGAATCCCCCTACGAGCAGTACTTC. It is translated as CASSLESPYEQYF. The full variable domain, with the rest looked up from reference TRBV7-9 and TRBJ2-7, is DTGVSQNPRHKITKRGQNVTFRCDPISEHNRLYWYRQTLGQGPEFLTYFQNEAQLEKSRLLSDRFSAERPKGSFSTLEIQRTEQGDSAMYLCASSLESPYEQYFGPGTRLTVT.

The chain has TRBV19 and TRBJ1-1, with 7 bases fitting TRBD1. J was trimmed by 0 bases and V by 4 bases; bases with no gene match: 5. CDR3 size: 15 residues. Germline V gene sequence: CDR1 LNHDA, CDR2 SQIVND (reference sequence). The CDR3 DNA follows: TGTGCCAGTAGTACCGGGACAGCGATGAACACTGAAGCTTTCTTT. Amino acid sequence: CASSTGTAMNTEAFF.

The rearrangement uses TRBV28 and TRBJ2-1; possibly TRBD1 for D (5 bases). This CDR3 spans 15 amino acids. Trimming removed 5 bases at V and 1 base at J, with 12 bases between. Germline loops: CDR1 MDHEN, CDR2 SYDVKM. CDR3 residues: CASSPDSLSYNEQFF. In nucleotides, the CDR3 is TGTGCCAGCAGTCCCGACAGTTTGTCCTACAATGAGCAGTTCTTC.

The chain links TRBV19 to TRBJ2-1, with unresolved D. Deletions cut 8 bases from V and 0 bases from J, with 2 bases between. CDR3 length equals 11 residues. The germline CDR1 and CDR2 sequences are LNHDA and SQIVND (reference sequence). CDR3 sequence: CASDSYNEQFF. The CDR3 DNA reads as TGTGCCAGTGACTCCTACAATGAGCAGTTCTTC.